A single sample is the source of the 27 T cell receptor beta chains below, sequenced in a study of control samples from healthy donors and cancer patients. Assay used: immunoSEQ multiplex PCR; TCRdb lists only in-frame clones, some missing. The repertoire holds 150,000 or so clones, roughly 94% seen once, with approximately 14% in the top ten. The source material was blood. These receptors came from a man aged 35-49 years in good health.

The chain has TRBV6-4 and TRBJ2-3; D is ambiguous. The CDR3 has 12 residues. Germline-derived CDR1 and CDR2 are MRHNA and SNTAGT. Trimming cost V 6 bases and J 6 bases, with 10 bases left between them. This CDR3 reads CASRPLSDTQYF. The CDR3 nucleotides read TGTGCCAGCAGGCCCCTATCGGATACGCAGTATTTT.

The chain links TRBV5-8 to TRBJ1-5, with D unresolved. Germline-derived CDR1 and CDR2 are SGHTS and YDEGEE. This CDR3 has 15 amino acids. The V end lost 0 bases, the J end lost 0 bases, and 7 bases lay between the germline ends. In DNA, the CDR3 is TGTGCCAGCAGCTTGGGCCTTGATAGCAATCAGCCCCAGCATTTT. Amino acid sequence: CASSLGLDSNQPQHF.

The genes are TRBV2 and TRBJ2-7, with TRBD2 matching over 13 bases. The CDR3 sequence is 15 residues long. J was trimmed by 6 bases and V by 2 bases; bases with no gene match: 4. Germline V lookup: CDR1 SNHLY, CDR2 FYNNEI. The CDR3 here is CASSERLAGGSEQYF. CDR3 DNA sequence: TGTGCCAGCAGTGAAAGACTAGCGGGAGGTAGCGAGCAGTACTTC.

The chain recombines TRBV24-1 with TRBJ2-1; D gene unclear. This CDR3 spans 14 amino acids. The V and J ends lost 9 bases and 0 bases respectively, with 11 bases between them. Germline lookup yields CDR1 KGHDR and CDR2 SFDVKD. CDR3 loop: CATSGPSSYNEQFF. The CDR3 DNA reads TGTGCCACCTCCGGCCCGAGCTCCTACAATGAGCAGTTCTTC.

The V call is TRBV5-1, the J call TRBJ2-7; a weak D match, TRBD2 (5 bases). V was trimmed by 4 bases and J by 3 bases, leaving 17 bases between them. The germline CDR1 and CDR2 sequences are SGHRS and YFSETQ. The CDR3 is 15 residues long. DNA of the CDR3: TGCGCCAGCAGCAGTCCCGAGAGGGATAACTACGAGCAGTACTTC. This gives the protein CASSSPERDNYEQYF. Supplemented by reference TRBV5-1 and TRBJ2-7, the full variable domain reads KAGVTQTPRYLIKTRGQQVTLSCSPISGHRSVSWYQQTPGQGLQFLFEYFSETQRNKGNFPGRFSGRQFSNSRSEMNVSTLELGDSALYLCASSSPERDNYEQYFGPGTRLTVT.

The CDR3 sequence is CASSGQAGERTGELFF. DNA of the CDR3: TGTGCCAGCAGCGGGCAAGCGGGAGAGCGAACCGGGGAGCTGTTTTTT. The chain has TRBV9 and TRBJ2-2; 8 bases line up with TRBD2. Per the germline V gene, CDR1 is SGDLS and CDR2 is YYNGEE. With 3 bases clipped from V and 5 bases from J, the junction kept 9 bases outside the gene matches. The CDR3 runs 16 residues. Based on the CDR3 plus reference TRBV9 and TRBJ2-2, the full variable domain is DSGVTQTPKHLITATGQRVTLRCSPRSGDLSVYWYQQSLDQGLQFLIQYYNGEERAKGNILERFSAQQFPDLHSELNLSSLELGDSALYFCASSGQAGERTGELFFGEGSRLTVL.

In DNA, the CDR3 is TGTGCCAGCAGTTACAGGGCCACTGAAGCTTTCTTT. It translates to CASSYRATEAFF. This sequence joins TRBV6-2 or TRBV6-3 and TRBJ1-1; D gene uncertain. The length of the CDR3 is 12 residues. Germline CDR1 MNHEY, CDR2 SVGEGT. The V end was cut by 2 bases, the J end by 4 bases, with 5 bases between.

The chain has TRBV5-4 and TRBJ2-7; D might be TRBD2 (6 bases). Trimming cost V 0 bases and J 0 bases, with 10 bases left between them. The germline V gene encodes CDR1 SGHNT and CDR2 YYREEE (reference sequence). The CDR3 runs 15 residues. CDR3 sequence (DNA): TGTGCCAGCAGCTTGGAAGCGGGCAGCTCCTACGAGCAGTACTTC. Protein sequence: CASSLEAGSSYEQYF. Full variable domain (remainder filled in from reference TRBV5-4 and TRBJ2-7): ETGVTQSPTHLIKTRGQQVTLRCSSQSGHNTVSWYQQALGQGPQFIFQYYREEENGRGNFPPRFSGLQFPNYSSELNVNALELDDSALYLCASSLEAGSSYEQYFGPGTRLTVT.

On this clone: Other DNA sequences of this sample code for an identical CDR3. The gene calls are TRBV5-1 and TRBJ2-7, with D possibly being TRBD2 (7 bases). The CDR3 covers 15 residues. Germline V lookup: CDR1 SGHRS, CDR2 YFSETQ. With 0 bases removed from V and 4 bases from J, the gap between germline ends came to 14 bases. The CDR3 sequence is CASSLGGGALYEQYF. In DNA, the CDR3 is TGCGCCAGCAGCTTGGGAGGGGGGGCTCTTTACGAGCAGTACTTC. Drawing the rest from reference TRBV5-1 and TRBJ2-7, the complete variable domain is KAGVTQTPRYLIKTRGQQVTLSCSPISGHRSVSWYQQTPGQGLQFLFEYFSETQRNKGNFPGRFSGRQFSNSRSEMNVSTLELGDSALYLCASSLGGGALYEQYFGPGTRLTVT.

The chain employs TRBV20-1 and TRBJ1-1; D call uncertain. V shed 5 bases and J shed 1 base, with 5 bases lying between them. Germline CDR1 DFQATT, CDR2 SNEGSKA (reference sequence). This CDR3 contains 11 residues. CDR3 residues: CSAPGNTEAFF. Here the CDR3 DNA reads TGCAGTGCTCCAGGGAACACTGAAGCTTTCTTT.

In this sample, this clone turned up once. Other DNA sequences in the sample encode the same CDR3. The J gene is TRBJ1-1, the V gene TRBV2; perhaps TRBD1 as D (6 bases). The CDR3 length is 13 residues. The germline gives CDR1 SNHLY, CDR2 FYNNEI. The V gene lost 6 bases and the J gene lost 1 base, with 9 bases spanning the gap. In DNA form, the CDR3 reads TGTGCCAGCAGGGACAGAGGGAACACTGAAGCTTTCTTT. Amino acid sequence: CASRDRGNTEAFF.

CDR3 bases: TGTGCCAGCAGGAGGAGGGAGACCCAGTACTTC. This translates into CASRRRETQYF. The rearrangement joins TRBV6-6 to TRBJ2-5; maybe TRBD2 (5 bases). CDR3 length: 11 residues. Germline-derived CDR1 and CDR2 are MNHNY and SVGAGI (reference sequence). Trimming removed 6 bases from V and 5 bases from J, with 7 bases in between.

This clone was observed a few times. CDR3 sequence: CASSKPNRTGRSGNTIYF. CDR3 sequence (DNA): TGTGCCAGCAGCAAACCAAACAGGACAGGCCGCTCTGGAAACACCATATATTTT. V gene TRBV6-2 or TRBV6-3 combines with J gene TRBJ1-3, with 7 bases aligning to TRBD1. Looked up from germline, CDR1 is MNHEY and CDR2 is SVGEGT. The trim removed 6 bases at V and 0 bases at J, leaving 14 bases unmatched. The CDR3 length is 18 residues.

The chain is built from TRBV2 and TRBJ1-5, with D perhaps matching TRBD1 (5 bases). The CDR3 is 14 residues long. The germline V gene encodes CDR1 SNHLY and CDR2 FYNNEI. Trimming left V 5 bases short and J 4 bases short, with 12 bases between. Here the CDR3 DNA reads TGTGCCAGCAGTTACTCTCAGGGAAATCAGCCCCAGCATTTT. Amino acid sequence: CASSYSQGNQPQHF.

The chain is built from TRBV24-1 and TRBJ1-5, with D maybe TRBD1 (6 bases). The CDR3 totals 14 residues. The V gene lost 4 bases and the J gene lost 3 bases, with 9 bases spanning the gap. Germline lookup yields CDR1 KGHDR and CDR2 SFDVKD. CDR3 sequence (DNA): TGTGCCACCAGTGAGAACAGGGTCAATCAGCCCCAGCATTTT. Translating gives CATSENRVNQPQHF.

The CDR3: CASSGTSGRATDTQYF. Here the CDR3 DNA reads TGTGCCAGCAGTGGGACTAGCGGGAGGGCAACAGATACGCAGTATTTT. The V call is TRBV6-1, the J call TRBJ2-3; 15 nucleotides line up with TRBD2. CDR1 is MNHNS, CDR2 SASEGT, per germline. Trimming took 4 bases from V and 3 from J; bases not matched to a gene: 2. This CDR3 contains 16 residues.

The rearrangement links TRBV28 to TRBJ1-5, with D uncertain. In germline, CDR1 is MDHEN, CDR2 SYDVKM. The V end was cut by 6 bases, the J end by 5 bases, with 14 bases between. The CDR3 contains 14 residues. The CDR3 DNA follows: TGTGCCAGCAGCGGACCGGTTGGGGATCAGCCCCAGCATTTT. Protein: CASSGPVGDQPQHF. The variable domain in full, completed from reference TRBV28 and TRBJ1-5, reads DVKVTQSSRYLVKRTGEKVFLECVQDMDHENMFWYRQDPGLGLRLIYFSYDVKMKEKGDIPEGYSVSREKKERFSLILESASTNQTSMYLCASSGPVGDQPQHFGDGTRLSIL.

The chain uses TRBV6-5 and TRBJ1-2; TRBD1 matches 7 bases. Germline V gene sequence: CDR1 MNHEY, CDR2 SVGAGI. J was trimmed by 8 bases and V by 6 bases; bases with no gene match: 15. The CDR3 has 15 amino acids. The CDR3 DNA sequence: TGTGCCAGCAGACTCCTAACAGACAGGGAACGCGGCTACACCTTC. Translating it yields CASRLLTDRERGYTF.

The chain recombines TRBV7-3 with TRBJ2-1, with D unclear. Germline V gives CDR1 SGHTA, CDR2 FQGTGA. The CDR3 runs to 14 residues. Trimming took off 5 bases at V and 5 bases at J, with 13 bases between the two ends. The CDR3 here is CASSPRLGNNEQFF. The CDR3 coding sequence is TGTGCCAGCAGCCCACGTCTAGGCAACAATGAGCAGTTCTTC.

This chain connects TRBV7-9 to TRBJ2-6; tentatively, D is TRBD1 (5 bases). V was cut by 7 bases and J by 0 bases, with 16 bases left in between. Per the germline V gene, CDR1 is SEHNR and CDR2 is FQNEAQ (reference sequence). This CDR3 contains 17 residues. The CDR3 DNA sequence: TGTGCCAGCAAAGAAGGCCGACAGAGCTCTGGGGCCAACGTCCTGACTTTC. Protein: CASKEGRQSSGANVLTF.

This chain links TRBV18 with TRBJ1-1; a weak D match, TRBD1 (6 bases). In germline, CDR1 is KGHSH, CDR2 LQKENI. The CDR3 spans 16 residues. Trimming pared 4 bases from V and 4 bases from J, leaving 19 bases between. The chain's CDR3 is CASSLGRGSLGTEAFF. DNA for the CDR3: TGTGCCAGCTCACTGGGTAGGGGGAGTTTGGGCACTGAAGCTTTCTTT.

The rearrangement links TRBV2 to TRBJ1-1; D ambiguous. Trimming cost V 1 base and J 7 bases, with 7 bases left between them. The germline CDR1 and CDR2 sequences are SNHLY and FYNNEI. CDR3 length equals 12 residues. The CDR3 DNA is TGTGCCAGCAGTGAAGTAGAAAATGAAGCTTTCTTT. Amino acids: CASSEVENEAFF.

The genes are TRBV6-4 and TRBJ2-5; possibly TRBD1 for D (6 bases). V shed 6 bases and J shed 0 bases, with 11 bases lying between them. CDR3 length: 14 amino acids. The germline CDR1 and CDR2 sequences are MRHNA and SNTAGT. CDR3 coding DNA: TGTGCCAGCAGGAAGGGACACTACCAAGAGACCCAGTACTTC. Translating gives CASRKGHYQETQYF.

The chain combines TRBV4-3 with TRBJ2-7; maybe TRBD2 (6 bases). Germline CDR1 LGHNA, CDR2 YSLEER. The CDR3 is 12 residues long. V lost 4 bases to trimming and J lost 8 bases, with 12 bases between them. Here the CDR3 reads CASSRASGQQYF. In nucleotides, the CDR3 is TGCGCCAGCAGCCGAGCCAGCGGGCAGCAGTACTTC.

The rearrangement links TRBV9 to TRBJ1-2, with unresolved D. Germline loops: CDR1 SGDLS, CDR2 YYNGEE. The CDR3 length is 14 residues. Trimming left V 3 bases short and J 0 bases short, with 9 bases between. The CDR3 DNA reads TGTGCCAGCAGCGGAACCGGGCCTAACTATGGCTACACCTTC. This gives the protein CASSGTGPNYGYTF.

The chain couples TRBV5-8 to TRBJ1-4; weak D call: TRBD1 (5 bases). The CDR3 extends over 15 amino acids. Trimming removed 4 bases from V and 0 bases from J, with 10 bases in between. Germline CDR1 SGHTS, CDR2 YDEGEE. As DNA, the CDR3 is TGTGCCAGCAGCCGGGGCCCCGCAACTAATGAAAAACTGTTTTTT. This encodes CASSRGPATNEKLFF.

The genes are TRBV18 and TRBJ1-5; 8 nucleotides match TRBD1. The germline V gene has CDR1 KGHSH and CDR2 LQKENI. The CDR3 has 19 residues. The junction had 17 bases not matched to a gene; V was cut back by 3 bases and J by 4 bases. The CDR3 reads CASSPLGAGVGTGNQPQHF. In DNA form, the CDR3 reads TGTGCCAGCTCACCTCTTGGGGCCGGTGTTGGGACAGGTAATCAGCCCCAGCATTTT.